Listed below are T cell receptor beta chains from one sample, sequenced in a study of blood T cell repertoires in COVID-19. Sequencing used immunoSEQ multiplex PCR; TCRdb keeps in-frame clones, though not all of them. The sample carries about 480,000 clones, around 89% recorded once. Sequenced sample: PBMCs or T cells enriched from blood (not recorded which). The receptors here all came from a woman aged 40 to 50 who had recovered from COVID-19. Both conserved end residues are part of each CDR3. A D gene is named only where the DNA matches it firmly. The listing skips clone size in some rows; elsewhere it reads once, few, many or a size class.

v_gene: TRBV7-7; abundance: .; d_gene: TRBD2; j_gene: TRBJ2-1; CDR3nt: TGTGCTAGCAGCTCGGGACTAGCGGGAGGGTCGGATGAGCAGTTCTTC; CDR3aa: CASSSGLAGGSDEQFF
v_gene: TRBV2; abundance: .; d_gene: .; j_gene: TRBJ2-6; CDR3nt: TGTGCCAGCAGGGAGTATGGGGCCAACGTCCTGACTTTC; CDR3aa: CASREYGANVLTF
v_gene: TRBV18; abundance: .; d_gene: .; j_gene: TRBJ1-5; CDR3nt: TGTGCCAGCTCACCACTGGGAGATCAGCCCCAGCATTTT; CDR3aa: CASSPLGDQPQHF
v_gene: TRBV4-3; abundance: .; d_gene: TRBD1; j_gene: TRBJ2-1; CDR3nt: TGCGCCAGCAGCCAAACTTCCGGGACAGGCTACAATGAGCAGTTCTTC; CDR3aa: CASSQTSGTGYNEQFF
v_gene: TRBV19; abundance: .; d_gene: TRBD1; j_gene: TRBJ1-1; CDR3nt: TGTGCCAGTAGAAGGGCCGGGACAGGGAACACTGAAGCTTTCTTT; CDR3aa: CASRRAGTGNTEAFF
v_gene: TRBV28; abundance: once; d_gene: TRBD2; j_gene: TRBJ2-1; CDR3nt: TGTGCCAGCAGTTTTTCCCTAGGGGCCGGACTAGCGGGGGACAATGAGCAGTTCTTC; CDR3aa: CASSFSLGAGLAGDNEQFF
v_gene: TRBV5-4; abundance: once; d_gene: .; j_gene: TRBJ1-2; CDR3nt: TGTGCCAGCAGCACCAGCGGGGGAAGTATCTATGGCTACACCTTC; CDR3aa: CASSTSGGSIYGYTF
v_gene: TRBV5-4; abundance: .; d_gene: .; j_gene: TRBJ2-6; CDR3nt: TGTGCCAGCAGCCCCAGGGGATTTTCTTCTGGGGCCAACGTCCTGACTTTC; CDR3aa: CASSPRGFSSGANVLTF
v_gene: TRBV7-8; abundance: .; d_gene: .; j_gene: TRBJ2-7; CDR3nt: TGTGCCAGCAGCTTAGCATCAGGAGAGCAGTACTTC; CDR3aa: CASSLASGEQYF
v_gene: TRBV6-2/TRBV6-3; abundance: .; d_gene: TRBD1; j_gene: TRBJ2-4; CDR3nt: TGTGCCAGCAGCACAGGGGAAGGGTTAGCCAAAAACATTCAGTACTTC; CDR3aa: CASSTGEGLAKNIQYF
v_gene: TRBV6-5; abundance: .; d_gene: TRBD1; j_gene: TRBJ1-4; CDR3nt: TGTGCCAGCAGTTACGGTTCAGGGGGCCGGAATGAAAAACTGTTTTTT; CDR3aa: CASSYGSGGRNEKLFF
v_gene: TRBV19; abundance: .; d_gene: .; j_gene: TRBJ1-1; CDR3nt: TGTGCCAGTAGTATAGGCCCCCAAGGGGACACTGAAGCTTTCTTT; CDR3aa: CASSIGPQGDTEAFF
v_gene: TRBV7-9; abundance: .; d_gene: .; j_gene: TRBJ2-1; CDR3nt: TGTGCCAGCAGCTACCCGGGACACCATGAGCAGTTCTTC; CDR3aa: CASSYPGHHEQFF
v_gene: TRBV6-2/TRBV6-3; abundance: once; d_gene: TRBD1; j_gene: TRBJ2-7; CDR3nt: TGTGCCAGCAGTTACCCAGGACAGGGATCCTACGAGCAGTACTTC; CDR3aa: CASSYPGQGSYEQYF
v_gene: TRBV4-1; abundance: .; d_gene: TRBD1; j_gene: TRBJ2-6; CDR3nt: TGCGCCAGCGCGACAGGGGCGGGGACTGGGGCCAACGTCCTGACTTTC; CDR3aa: CASATGAGTGANVLTF
v_gene: TRBV5-1; abundance: .; d_gene: .; j_gene: TRBJ2-1; CDR3nt: TGCGCCAGCAGCTTGTTGGGGCAGGGTAAGTCCTACAATGAGCAGTTCTTC; CDR3aa: CASSLLGQGKSYNEQFF
v_gene: TRBV2; abundance: .; d_gene: .; j_gene: TRBJ1-1; CDR3nt: TGTGCCAGCGGAGACAGGCGCACTTGGGAAGCTTTCTTT; CDR3aa: CASGDRRTWEAFF